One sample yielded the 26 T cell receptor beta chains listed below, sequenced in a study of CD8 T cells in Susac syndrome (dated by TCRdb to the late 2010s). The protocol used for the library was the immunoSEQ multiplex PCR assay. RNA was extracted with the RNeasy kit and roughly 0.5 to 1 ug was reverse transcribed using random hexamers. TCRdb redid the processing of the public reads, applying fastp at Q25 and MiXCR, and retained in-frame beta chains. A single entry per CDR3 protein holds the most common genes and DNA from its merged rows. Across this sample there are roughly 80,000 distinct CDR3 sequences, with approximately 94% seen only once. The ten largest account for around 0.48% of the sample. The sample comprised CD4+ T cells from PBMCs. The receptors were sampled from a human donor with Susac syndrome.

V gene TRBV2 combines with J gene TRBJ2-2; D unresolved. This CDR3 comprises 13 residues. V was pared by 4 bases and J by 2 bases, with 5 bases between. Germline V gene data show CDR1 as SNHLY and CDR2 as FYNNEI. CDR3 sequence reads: CASSGDNTGELFF. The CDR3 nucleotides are TGTGCCAGCAGTGGAGATAACACCGGGGAGCTGTTTTTT.

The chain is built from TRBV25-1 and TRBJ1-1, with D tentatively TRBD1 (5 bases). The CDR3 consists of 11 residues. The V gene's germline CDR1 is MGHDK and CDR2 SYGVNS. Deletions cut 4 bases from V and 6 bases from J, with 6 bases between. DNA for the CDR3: TGTGCCAGCAGTGTGGGGCCTGAAGCTTTCTTT. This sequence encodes CASSVGPEAFF.

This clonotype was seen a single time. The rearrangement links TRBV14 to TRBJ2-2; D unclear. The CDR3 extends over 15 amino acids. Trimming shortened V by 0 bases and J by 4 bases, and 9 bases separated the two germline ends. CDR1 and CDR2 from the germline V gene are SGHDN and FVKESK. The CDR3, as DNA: TGTGCCAGCAGCCAAGAAACTTTAATCACCGGGGAGCTGTTTTTT. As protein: CASSQETLITGELFF.

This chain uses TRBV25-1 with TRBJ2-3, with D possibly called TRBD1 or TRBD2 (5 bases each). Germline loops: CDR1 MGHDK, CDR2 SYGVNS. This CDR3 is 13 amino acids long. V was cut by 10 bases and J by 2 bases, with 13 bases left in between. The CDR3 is CATVNGATDTQYF. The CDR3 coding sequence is TGTGCCACCGTAAACGGGGCCACAGATACGCAGTATTTT.

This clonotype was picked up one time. The CDR3 DNA reads TGTGCCAGCAGTGGCTACACGGGGAAAAACTATGGCTACACCTTC. Amino acid sequence: CASSGYTGKNYGYTF. The chain is built from TRBV27 and TRBJ1-2; D gene unclear. V lost 5 bases, J lost 2 bases, and 15 bases lay in between. Germline CDR1 reads MNHEY; CDR2 reads SMNVEV (reference sequence). The CDR3 contains 15 residues.

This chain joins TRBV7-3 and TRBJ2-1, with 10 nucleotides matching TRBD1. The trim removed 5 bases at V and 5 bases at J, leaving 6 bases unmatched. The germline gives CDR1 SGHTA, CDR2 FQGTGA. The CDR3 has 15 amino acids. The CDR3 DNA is TGTGCCAGCAGCCCGACAGGGGGCGCGGACAATGAGCAGTTCTTC. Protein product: CASSPTGGADNEQFF.

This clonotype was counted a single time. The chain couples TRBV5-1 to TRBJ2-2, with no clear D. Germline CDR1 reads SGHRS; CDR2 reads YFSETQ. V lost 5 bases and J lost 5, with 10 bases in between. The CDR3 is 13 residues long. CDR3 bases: TGCGCCAGCAGGGGGTTAGAGACCGGGGAGCTGTTTTTT. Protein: CASRGLETGELFF.

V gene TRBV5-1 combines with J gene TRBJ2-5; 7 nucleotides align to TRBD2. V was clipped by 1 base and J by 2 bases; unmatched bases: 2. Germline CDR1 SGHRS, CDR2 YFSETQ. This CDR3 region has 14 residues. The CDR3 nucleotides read TGCGCCAGCAGCTTGATGCGGGGGCAAGAGACCCAGTACTTC. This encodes CASSLMRGQETQYF.

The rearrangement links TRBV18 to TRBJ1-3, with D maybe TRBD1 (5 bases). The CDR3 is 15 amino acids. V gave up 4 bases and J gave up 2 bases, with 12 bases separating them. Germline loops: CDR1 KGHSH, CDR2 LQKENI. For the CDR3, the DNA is TGTGCCAGCTCACAGGGGCCATCGGCTGGAAACACCATATATTTT. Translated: CASSQGPSAGNTIYF. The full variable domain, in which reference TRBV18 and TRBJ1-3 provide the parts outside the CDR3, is NAGVMQNPRHLVRRRGQEARLRCSPMKGHSHVYWYRQLPEEGLKFMVYLQKENIIDESGMPKERFSAEFPKEGPSILRIQQVVRGDSAAYFCASSQGPSAGNTIYFGEGSWLTVV.

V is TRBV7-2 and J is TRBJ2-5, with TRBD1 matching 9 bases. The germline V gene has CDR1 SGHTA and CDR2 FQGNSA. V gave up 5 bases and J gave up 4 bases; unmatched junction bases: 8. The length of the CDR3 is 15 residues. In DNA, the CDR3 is TGTGCCAGCAGCGACGCGGGACAGGGTAGAGAGACCCAGTACTTC. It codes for CASSDAGQGRETQYF.

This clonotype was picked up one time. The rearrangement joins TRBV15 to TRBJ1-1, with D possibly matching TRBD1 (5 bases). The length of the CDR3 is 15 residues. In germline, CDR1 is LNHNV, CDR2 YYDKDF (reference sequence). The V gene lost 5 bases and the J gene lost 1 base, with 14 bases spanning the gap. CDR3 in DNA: TGTGCCACCAGCGGGGGTACCTGGAGGAACACTGAAGCTTTCTTT. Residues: CATSGGTWRNTEAFF.

CDR3 sequence (DNA): TGTGCCAGCAGTTTGGGTCGAGTAGCGGGCATCTACGAGCAGTACTTC. Its translation is CASSLGRVAGIYEQYF. The rearrangement links TRBV12-3 or TRBV12-4 to TRBJ2-7; 7 nucleotides align to TRBD2. The CDR3 runs 16 residues. The trim removed 3 bases at V and 3 bases at J, leaving 11 bases unmatched.

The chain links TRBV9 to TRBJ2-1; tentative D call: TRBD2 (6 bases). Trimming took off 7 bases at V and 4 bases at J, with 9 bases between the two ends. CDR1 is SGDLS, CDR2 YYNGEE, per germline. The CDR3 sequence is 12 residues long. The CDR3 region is CASQGRYNEQFF. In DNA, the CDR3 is TGTGCCAGCCAAGGGAGGTACAATGAGCAGTTCTTC.

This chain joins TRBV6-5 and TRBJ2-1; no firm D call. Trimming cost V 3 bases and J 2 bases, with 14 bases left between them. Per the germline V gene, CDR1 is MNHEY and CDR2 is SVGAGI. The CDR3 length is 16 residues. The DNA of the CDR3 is TGTGCCAGCAGTTATTCCCCCCCCCAAGCCTACAATGAGCAGTTCTTC. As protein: CASSYSPPQAYNEQFF.

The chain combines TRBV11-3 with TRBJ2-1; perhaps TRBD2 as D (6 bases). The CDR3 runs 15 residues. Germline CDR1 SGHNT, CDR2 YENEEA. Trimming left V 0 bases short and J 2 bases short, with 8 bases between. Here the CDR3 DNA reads TGTGCCAGCAGCTTAGAGGGGGGAGCCTACAATGAGCAGTTCTTC. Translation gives CASSLEGGAYNEQFF.

The CDR3 loop reads CSASGTGFSYEQYF. The DNA for the CDR3 is TGCAGTGCTAGTGGGACAGGGTTCTCCTACGAGCAGTACTTC. V and J are TRBV20-1 and TRBJ2-7; 9 bases agree with TRBD1. This CDR3 contains 14 residues. Germline loops: CDR1 DFQATT, CDR2 SNEGSKA (reference sequence). Losses at the gene ends were 3 bases for V and 0 bases for J; bases not matched to a gene: 3.

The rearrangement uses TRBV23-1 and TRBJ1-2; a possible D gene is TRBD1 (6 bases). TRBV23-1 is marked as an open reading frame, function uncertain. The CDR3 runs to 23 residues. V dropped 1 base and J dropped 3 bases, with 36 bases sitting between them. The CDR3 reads CASSQFGLGQGQTVFIVDYGYTF. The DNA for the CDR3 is TGCGCCAGCAGTCAATTTGGCCTAGGGCAGGGGCAGACCGTTTTCATCGTGGACTATGGCTACACCTTC.

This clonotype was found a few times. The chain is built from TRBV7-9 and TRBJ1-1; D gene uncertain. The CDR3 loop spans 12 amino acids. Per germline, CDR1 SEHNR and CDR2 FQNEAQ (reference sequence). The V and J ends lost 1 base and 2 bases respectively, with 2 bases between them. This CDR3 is CASSLVNTEAFF. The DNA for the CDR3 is TGTGCCAGCAGCTTAGTTAACACTGAAGCTTTCTTT.

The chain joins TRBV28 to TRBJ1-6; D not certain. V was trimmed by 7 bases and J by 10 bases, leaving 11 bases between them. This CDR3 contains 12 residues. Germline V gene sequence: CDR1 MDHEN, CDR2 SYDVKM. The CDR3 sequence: CASTTEGSPLHF. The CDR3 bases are TGTGCCAGCACCACGGAAGGCTCACCCCTCCACTTT.

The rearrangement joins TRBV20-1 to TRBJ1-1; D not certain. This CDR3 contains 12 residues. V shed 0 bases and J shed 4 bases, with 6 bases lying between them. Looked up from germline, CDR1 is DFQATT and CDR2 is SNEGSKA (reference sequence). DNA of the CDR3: TGCAGTGCTAGAGAGCCCGTCACTGAAGCTTTCTTT. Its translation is CSAREPVTEAFF.

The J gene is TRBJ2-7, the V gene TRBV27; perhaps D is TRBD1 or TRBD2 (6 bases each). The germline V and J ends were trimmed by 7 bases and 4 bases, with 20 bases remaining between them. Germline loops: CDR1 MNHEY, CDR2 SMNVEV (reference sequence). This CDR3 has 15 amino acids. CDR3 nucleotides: TGTGCCAGCACCCCTCCCGGAGGGACACCATACGAGCAGTACTTC. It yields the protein CASTPPGGTPYEQYF.

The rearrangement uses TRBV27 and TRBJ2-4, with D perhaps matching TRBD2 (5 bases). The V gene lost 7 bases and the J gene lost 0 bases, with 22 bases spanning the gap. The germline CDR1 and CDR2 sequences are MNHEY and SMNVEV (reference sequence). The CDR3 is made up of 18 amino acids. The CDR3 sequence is CASTPRMGALLAKNIQYF. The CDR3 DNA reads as TGTGCCAGCACCCCCCGGATGGGAGCACTATTAGCCAAAAACATTCAGTACTTC.

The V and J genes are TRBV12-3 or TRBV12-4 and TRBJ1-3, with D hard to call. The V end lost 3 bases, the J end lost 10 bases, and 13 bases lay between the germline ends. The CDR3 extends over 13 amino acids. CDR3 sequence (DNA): TGTGCCAGCAGTTTGGTCCTCGACTGGACCATATATTTT. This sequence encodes CASSLVLDWTIYF.

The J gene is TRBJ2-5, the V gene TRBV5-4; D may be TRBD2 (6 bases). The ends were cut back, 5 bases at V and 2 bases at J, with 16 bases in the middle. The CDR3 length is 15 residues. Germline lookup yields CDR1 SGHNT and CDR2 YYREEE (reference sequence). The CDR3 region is CASSSPGTLQETQYF. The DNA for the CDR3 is TGTGCCAGCAGTTCCCCCGGGACTCTACAAGAGACCCAGTACTTC.

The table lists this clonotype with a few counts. In DNA form, the CDR3 reads TGTGCCAGCAGCTTGTCAGGAAATCAGCCCCAGCATTTT. The encoded protein is CASSLSGNQPQHF. The chain links TRBV7-8 to TRBJ1-5; no clear D gene. The germline V and J ends were trimmed by 3 bases and 4 bases, with 7 bases remaining between them. This CDR3 comprises 13 residues. Looked up from germline, CDR1 is SGHVS and CDR2 is FQNEAQ.

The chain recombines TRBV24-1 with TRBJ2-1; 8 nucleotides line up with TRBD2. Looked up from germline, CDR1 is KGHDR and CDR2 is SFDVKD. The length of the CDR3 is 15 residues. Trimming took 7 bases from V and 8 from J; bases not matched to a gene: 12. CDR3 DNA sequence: TGTGCCACCAGCTCCTTAGCGGGATTTGAGGATGAGCAGTTCTTC. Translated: CATSSLAGFEDEQFF.